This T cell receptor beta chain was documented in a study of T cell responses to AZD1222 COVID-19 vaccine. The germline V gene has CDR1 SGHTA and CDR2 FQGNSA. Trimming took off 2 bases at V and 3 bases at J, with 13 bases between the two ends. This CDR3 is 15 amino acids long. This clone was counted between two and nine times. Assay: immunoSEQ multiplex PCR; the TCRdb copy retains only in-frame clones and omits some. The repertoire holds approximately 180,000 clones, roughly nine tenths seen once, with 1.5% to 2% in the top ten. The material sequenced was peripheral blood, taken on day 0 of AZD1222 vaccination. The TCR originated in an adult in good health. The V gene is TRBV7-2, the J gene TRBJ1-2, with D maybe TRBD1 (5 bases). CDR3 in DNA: TGTGCCAGCAGCTTAATCCCGAAAGGGGACTATGGCTACACCTTC. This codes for CASSLIPKGDYGYTF.